The present entry profiles one TCR beta chain with its context. This sample is part of a study of blood T cell repertoires in COVID-19. This CDR3 has 16 amino acids. The germline V and J ends were trimmed by 1 base and 7 bases, with 14 bases remaining between them. Looked up from germline, CDR1 is LGHDT and CDR2 is YNNKEL (reference sequence). Some clones are missing from TCRdb's copy, which holds only in-frame ones; the method was immunoSEQ multiplex PCR. The sample yields about 120,000 clones, approximately 81% seen once. The chain carries TRBV3-1 (or the pseudogene TRBV3-2) and TRBJ1-6, with D unclear. The sample taken for sequencing was peripheral blood. The TCR was taken from a woman at least 80 years old with acute or convalescent COVID-19. CDR3 protein: CASSQVTWAENSPLHF. The CDR3 nucleotides are TGTGCCAGCAGCCAAGTAACATGGGCAGAGAATTCACCCCTCCACTTT.